The present entry profiles one T cell receptor beta chain with its context. Its antigen is not known. The data derive from a study of shared clonotypes between healthy human individuals. Study summary: In total, the donors were two women and three men aged 18 to 49. Per donor, CD8 memory used one plate, CD8 naive used two, CD4 memory used three and CD4 naive used three.

The V gene lost 6 bases and the J gene lost 0 bases, with 9 bases spanning the gap. In germline, CDR1 is SEHNR, CDR2 FQNEAQ (reference sequence). This CDR3 has 15 amino acids. Profiled with immunoSEQ multiplex PCR; TCRdb holds only in-frame clones, not every one. Of about a million clones listed, around 76% were seen once; the top ten hold less than 1.5%. Overall study findings and caveats: Non-shared clonotypes displayed generation probabilities falling below those of clonotypes present in all four donors. Across a few donors, naive CD4 shared around 5%, naive CD8 over 3%, memory CD4 less than 2.5%, memory CD8 0.4% to 0.5%.

This TCR derives from a man aged 18 to 35 in good health. Sequences were obtained from memory CD4+ T cells sorted from blood. The subset denotes: CD45RA-negative fraction. The gene calls are TRBV7-9 and TRBJ1-6; D gene uncertain. CDR3 nucleotides: TGTGCCAGCAGTAAATCGAGCTCCTATAATTCACCCCTCCACTTT. It specifies CASSKSSSYNSPLHF. The variable domain in full, with the rest retrieved from reference TRBV7-9 and TRBJ1-6, is DTGVSQNPRHKITKRGQNVTFRCDPISEHNRLYWYRQTLGQGPEFLTYFQNEAQLEKSRLLSDRFSAERPKGSFSTLEIQRTEQGDSAMYLCASSKSSSYNSPLHFGNGTRLTVT.